This T cell receptor (beta chain) was observed in a study of T cell responses to AZD1222 COVID-19 vaccine. Trimming removed 1 base from V and 8 bases from J; junction bases left unmatched: 8. The CDR3 spans 16 residues. Looked up from germline, CDR1 is SEHNR and CDR2 is FQNEAQ (reference sequence). Generated by immunoSEQ multiplex PCR, the TCRdb table keeps only in-frame clones and is missing some. The table records approximately 130,000 clones, around 89% of them present only once. The chain couples TRBV7-9 to TRBJ2-1; 10 nucleotides align to TRBD2. The receptor comes from an adult who received the AZD1222 COVID-19 vaccine. The sequencing here drew on peripheral blood, taken 28 days after the second AZD1222 dose. CDR3 sequence: CASSLGAAGGPDEQFF. DNA for the CDR3: TGTGCCAGCAGCTTAGGAGCAGCGGGGGGGCCAGATGAGCAGTTCTTC.